Detailed here is one T cell receptor (beta chain). As yet, its antigen is unknown. This sample was included in a study of cytomegalovirus exposure and HLA in healthy donors. Primers for the PCR totalled 60 Vbeta and 13 Jbeta. The data were produced by immunoSEQ multiplex PCR, yet TCRdb's version contains in-frame clones alone and is incomplete. The sample totals about 65,000 clones; its top ten clones hold roughly 15%. The CDR3 is made up of 13 amino acids. CDR1 and CDR2 (germline): SGHNT, YENEEA. The V end lost 1 base, the J end lost 4 bases, and 7 bases lay between the germline ends. Points from the study as a whole: The study assumed roughly uniform donor sequencing depth for presence/absence analyses. Researchers reported in a later analysis that common viral pathogens appeared linked to several top clusters. There were some public TCRs occurring in many donors, but most TCR sequences were rare. Excluded: some indistinguishable V segments such as TRBV6-2 and TRBV6-3.

The TCR comes from a boy under 18 in good health and CMV-seronegative. The J gene is TRBJ1-2, the V gene TRBV11-3, with D hard to call. Sequenced sample: PBMCs. The CDR3 coding sequence is TGTGCCAGCAGCTTAGGTAGCCCCTATGGCTACACCTTC. Residues: CASSLGSPYGYTF.